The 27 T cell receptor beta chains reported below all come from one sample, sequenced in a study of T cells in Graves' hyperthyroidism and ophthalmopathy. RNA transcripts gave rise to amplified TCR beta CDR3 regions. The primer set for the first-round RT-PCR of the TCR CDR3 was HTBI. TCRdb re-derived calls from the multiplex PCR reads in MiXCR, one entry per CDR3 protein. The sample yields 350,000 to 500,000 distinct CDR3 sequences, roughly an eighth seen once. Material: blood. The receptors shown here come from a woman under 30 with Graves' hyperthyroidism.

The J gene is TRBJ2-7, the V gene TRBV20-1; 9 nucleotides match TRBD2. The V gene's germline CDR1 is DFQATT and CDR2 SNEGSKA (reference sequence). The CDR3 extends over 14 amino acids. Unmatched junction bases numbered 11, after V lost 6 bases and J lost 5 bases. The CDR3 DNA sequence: TGCAGTGCAAGTCTCGTAGCGGGAGCCAACGAGCAGTACTTC. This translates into CSASLVAGANEQYF.

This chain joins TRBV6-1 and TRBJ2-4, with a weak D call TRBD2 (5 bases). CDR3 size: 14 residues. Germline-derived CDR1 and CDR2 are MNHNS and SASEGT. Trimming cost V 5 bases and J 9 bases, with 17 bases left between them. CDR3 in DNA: TGTGCCAGCAGTTCCCCAGGTGGGAGAAGCATTCAGTACTTC. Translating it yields CASSSPGGRSIQYF.

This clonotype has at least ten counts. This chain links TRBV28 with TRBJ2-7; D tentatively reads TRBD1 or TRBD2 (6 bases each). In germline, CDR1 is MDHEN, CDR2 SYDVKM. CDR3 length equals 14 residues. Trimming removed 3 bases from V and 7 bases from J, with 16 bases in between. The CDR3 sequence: CASSFPRGVGEQYF. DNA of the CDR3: TGTGCCAGCAGTTTCCCTAGGGGGGTGGGGGAGCAGTACTTC.

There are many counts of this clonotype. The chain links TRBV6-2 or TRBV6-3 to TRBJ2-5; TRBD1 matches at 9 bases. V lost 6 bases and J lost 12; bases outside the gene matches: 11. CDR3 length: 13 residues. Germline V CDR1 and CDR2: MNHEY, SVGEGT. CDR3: CASRGTGLGLKYF. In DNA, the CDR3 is TGTGCCAGCAGGGGGACAGGGCTCGGTTTGAAGTACTTC.

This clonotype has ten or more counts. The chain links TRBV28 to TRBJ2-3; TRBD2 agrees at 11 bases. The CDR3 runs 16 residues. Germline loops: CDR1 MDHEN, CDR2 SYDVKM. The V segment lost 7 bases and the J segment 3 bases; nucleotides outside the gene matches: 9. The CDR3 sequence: CASTLTSGSGTDTQYF. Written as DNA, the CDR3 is TGTGCCAGCACCCTTACTAGCGGGAGCGGGACAGATACGCAGTATTTT.

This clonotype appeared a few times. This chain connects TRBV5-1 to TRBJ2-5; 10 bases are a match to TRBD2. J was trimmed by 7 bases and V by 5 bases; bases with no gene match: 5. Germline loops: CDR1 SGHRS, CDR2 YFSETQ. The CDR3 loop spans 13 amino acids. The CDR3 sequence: CASRGSGRTTQYF. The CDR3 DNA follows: TGCGCCAGCAGGGGTAGCGGGAGGACGACCCAGTACTTC.

This chain's CDR3 is CASSLGSYTNYGYTF. The DNA for the CDR3 is TGTGCCAGCAGTTTAGGGTCGTATACTAACTATGGCTACACCTTC. The rearrangement links TRBV28 to TRBJ1-2; D gene unclear. Trimming pared 2 bases from V and 0 bases from J, leaving 10 bases between. There are 15 residues in the CDR3. Germline CDR1 MDHEN, CDR2 SYDVKM.

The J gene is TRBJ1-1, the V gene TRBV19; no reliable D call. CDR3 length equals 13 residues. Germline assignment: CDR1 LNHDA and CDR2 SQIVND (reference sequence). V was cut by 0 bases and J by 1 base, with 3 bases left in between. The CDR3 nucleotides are TGTGCCAGTAGTATAGATTGGAACACTGAAGCTTTCTTT. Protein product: CASSIDWNTEAFF.

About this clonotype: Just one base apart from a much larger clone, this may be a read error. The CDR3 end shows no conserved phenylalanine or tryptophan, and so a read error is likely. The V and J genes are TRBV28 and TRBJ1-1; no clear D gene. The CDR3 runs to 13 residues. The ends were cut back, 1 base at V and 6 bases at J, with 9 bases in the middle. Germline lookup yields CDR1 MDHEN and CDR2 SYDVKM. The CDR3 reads CASSLSSAPEAFL. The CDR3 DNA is TGTGCCAGCAGTTTATCATCCGCGCCTGAAGCTTTCCTT.

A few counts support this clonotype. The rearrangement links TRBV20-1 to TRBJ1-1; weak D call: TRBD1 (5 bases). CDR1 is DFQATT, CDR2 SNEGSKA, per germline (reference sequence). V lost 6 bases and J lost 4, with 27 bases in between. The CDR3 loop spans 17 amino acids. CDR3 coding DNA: TGCAGTGCCCTAGGGAGTGGCAGGGCGTATGCGAGCACTGAAGCTTTCTTT. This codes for CSALGSGRAYASTEAFF.

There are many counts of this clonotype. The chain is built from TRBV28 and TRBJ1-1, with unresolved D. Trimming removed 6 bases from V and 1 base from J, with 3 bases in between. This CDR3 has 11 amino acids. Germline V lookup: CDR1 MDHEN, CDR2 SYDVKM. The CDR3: CASRENTEAFF. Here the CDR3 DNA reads TGTGCCAGCAGGGAGAACACTGAAGCTTTCTTT.

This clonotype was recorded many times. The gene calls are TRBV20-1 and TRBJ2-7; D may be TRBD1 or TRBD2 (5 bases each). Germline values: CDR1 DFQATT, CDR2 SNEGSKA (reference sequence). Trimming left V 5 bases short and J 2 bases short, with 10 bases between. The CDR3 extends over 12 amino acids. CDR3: CSAARDAYEQYF. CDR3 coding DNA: TGCAGTGCTGCCCGGGACGCCTACGAGCAGTACTTC.

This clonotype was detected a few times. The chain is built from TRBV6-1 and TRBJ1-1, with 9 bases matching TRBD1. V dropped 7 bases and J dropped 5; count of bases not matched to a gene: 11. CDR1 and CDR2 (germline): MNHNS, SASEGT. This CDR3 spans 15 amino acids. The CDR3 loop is CASNINRGRGTEAFF. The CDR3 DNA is TGTGCCAGCAATATTAACAGGGGGCGAGGGACTGAAGCTTTCTTT.

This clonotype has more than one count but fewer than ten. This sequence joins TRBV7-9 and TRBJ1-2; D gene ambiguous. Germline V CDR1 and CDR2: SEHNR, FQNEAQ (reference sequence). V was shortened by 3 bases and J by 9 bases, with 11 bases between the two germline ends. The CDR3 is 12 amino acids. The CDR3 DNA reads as TGTGCCAGCAGCTTTGGCAGTAGGAGCTACACCTTC. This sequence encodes CASSFGSRSYTF.

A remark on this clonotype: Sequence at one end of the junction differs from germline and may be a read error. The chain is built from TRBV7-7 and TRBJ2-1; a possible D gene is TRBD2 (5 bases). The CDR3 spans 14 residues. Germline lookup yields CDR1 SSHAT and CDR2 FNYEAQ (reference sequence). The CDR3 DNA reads TGTGCTAGCAGCTTAGGAGGTAGGGCCGATGAGCAGTTCTTC. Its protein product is CASSLGGRADEQFF. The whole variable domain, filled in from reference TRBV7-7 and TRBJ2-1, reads GAGVSQSPRYKVTKRGQDVTLRCDPISSHATLYWYQQALGQGPEFLTYFNYEAQPDKSGLPSDRFSAERPEGSISTLTIQRTEQRDSAMYRCASSLGGRADEQFFGPGTRLTVL.

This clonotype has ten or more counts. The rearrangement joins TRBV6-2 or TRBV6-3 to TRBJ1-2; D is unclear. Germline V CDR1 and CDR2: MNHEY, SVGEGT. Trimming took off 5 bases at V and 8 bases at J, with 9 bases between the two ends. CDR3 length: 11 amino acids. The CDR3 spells CASSPLYGYTF. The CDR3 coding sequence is TGTGCCAGCAGTCCTCTCTACGGCTACACCTTC.

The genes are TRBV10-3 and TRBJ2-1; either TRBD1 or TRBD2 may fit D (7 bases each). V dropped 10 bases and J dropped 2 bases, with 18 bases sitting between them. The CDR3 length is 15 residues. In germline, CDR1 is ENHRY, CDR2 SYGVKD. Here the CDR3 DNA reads TGTGCCAGCAGATCCCCAGGGGGGGCCTACAATGAGCAGTTCTTC. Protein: CASRSPGGAYNEQFF.

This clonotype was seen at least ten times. For the CDR3, the DNA is TGCAGCGTTTGGGGGGGACAGGGCGGGACTGAAGCTTTCTTT. Protein sequence: CSVWGGQGGTEAFF. The chain links TRBV29-1 to TRBJ1-1, with 9 bases identical to TRBD1. J lost 5 bases, V lost 5 bases, and 9 bases had no gene match. This CDR3 is 14 amino acids long. The germline V gene has CDR1 SQVTM and CDR2 ANQGSEA.

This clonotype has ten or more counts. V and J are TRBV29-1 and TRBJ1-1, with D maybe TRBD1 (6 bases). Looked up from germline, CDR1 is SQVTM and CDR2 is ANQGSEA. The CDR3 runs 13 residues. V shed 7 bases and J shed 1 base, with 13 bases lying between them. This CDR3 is CSARTGQNTEAFF. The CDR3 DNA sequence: TGCAGCGCCCGAACAGGGCAGAACACTGAAGCTTTCTTT.

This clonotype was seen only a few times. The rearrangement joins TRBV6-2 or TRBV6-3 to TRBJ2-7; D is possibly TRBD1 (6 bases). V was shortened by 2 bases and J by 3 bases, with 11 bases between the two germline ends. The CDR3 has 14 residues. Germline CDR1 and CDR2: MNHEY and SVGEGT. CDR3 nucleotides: TGTGCCAGCAGTTACGGGGACACCTACTACGAGCAGTACTTC. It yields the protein CASSYGDTYYEQYF.

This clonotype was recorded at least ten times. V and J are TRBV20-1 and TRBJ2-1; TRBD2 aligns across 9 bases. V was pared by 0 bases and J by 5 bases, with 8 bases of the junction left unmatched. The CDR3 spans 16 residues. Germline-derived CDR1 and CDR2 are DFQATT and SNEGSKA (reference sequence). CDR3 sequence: CSARDHQREVHNEQFF. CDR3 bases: TGCAGTGCTAGAGACCACCAGCGGGAGGTTCACAATGAGCAGTTCTTC.

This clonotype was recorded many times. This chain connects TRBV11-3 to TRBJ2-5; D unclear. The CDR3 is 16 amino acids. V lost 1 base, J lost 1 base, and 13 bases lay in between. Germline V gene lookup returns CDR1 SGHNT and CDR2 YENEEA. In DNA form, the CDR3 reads TGTGCCAGCAGCTTAGGGCGCCGGTCGTTCCAAGAGACCCAGTACTTC. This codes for CASSLGRRSFQETQYF.

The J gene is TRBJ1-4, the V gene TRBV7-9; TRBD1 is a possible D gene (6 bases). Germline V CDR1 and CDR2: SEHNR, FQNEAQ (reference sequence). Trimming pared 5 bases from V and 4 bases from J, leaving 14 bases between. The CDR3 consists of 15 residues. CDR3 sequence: CASSTTGAINEKLFF. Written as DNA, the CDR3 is TGTGCCAGCAGCACGACAGGTGCTATTAATGAAAAACTGTTTTTT.

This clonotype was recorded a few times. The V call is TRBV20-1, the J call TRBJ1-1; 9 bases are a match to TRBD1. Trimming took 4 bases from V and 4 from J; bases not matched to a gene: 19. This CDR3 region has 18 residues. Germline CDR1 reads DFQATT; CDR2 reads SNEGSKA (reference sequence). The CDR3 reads CSATPFTGQGIDSTEAFF. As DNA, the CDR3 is TGCAGTGCTACCCCATTTACGGGACAGGGCATCGATAGCACTGAAGCTTTCTTT.

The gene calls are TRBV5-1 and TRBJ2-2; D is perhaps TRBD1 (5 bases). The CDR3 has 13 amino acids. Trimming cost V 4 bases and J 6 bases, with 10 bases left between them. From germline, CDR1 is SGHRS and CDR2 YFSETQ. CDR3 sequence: CASSLRVPGELFF. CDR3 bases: TGCGCCAGCAGCCTCAGGGTCCCCGGGGAGCTGTTTTTT.

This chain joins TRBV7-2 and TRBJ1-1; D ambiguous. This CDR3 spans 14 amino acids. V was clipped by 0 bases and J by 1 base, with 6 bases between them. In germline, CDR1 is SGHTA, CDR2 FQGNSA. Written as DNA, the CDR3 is TGTGCCAGCAGCTTAGCCGCGTCGAACACTGAAGCTTTCTTT. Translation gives CASSLAASNTEAFF.

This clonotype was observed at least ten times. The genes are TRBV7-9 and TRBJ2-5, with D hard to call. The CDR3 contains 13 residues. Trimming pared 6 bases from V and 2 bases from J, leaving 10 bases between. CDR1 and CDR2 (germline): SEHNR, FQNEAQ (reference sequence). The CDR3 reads CASSLGTQETQYF. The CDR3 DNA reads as TGTGCCAGCAGTTTGGGCACTCAAGAGACCCAGTACTTC.